This passage covers 25 T cell receptor beta chains from one sample sequenced in a study of T-cell reconstitution after alpha-beta-depleted transplantation in children (dated by TCRdb to 2016 to 2017). The treatment or condition label of this sample denotes: allogeneic hematopoietic cell transplantation with graft depleted of TCRalphabeta T cells and CD19 B cells. Library preparation was by PCR. The sample was run on an Illumina HiSeq 2500. Molecular barcoding was employed in the preparation of TCR libraries, with unique molecular identifiers being used to normalize TCRbeta repertoire quantification. The raw public data were reprocessed by TCRdb itself: fastp quality trimming at Q25, MiXCR clonotype calling, in-frame beta chains only. Identical CDR3 proteins give one entry, which carries the most common genes and DNA. In all, the sample holds around 210,000 distinct CDR3 sequences, and under 8.5% of those were seen once. The biggest ten clones account for more than 5.5% of the sample.

Sequenced material: PBMCs, taken before TCRalphabeta/CD19-depleted stem cell transplant. Receptors originate from a boy aged 2 to 10 with acute lymphoblastic leukemia, due to receive a stem cell transplant.

In its sample, this clonotype was seen a few times. The V call is TRBV4-3, the J call TRBJ2-1, with 7 positions matching TRBD1. Germline trimming cut 4 bases from V and 2 bases from J; bases unmatched to any gene: 8. The CDR3 length is 16 residues. Germline V CDR1 and CDR2: LGHNA, YSLEER. CDR3 in DNA: TGCGCCAGCAGCCTTGGGGGACAGAAGACCTACAATGAGCAGTTCTTC. It codes for CASSLGGQKTYNEQFF.

The chain links TRBV27 to TRBJ2-7; TRBD2 matches 13 bases. The CDR3 is 15 amino acids. Germline-derived CDR1 and CDR2 are MNHEY and SMNVEV (reference sequence). With V trimmed by 4 bases and J by 7 bases, 7 bases remained unmatched. CDR3 amino acids: CASSSGLAGAREQYF. Written as DNA, the CDR3 is TGTGCCAGCAGTTCCGGACTAGCGGGGGCTCGAGAGCAGTACTTC.

This clonotype was seen repeatedly, ten times or more. The chain has TRBV29-1 and TRBJ1-1; D is undetermined. Trimming cost V 3 bases and J 0 bases, with 11 bases left between them. The CDR3 sequence is 14 residues long. Looked up from germline, CDR1 is SQVTM and CDR2 is ANQGSEA. Here the CDR3 DNA reads TGCAGCGTTGATATCTTCGTGCTGAACACTGAAGCTTTCTTT. It yields the protein CSVDIFVLNTEAFF.

This clonotype was detected many times. This sequence joins TRBV2 and TRBJ2-5, with TRBD1 identical over 8 bases. CDR1 is SNHLY and CDR2 is FYNNEI in the germline V gene. The V and J ends lost 7 bases and 7 bases, in that order; junction bases with no gene match: 5. This CDR3 is built from 12 residues. Here the CDR3 DNA reads TGTGCCAGCAATCAACAGGGGGTGACCCAGTACTTC. Amino acids: CASNQQGVTQYF. The full variable domain, completed using reference TRBV2 and TRBJ2-5, is EPEVTQTPSHQVTQMGQEVILRCVPISNHLYFYWYRQILGQKVEFLVSFYNNEISEKSEIFDDQFSVERPDGSNFTLKIRSTKLEDSAMYFCASNQQGVTQYFGPGTRLLVL.

The sample holds many counts of this clonotype. The V call is TRBV3-1, the J call TRBJ2-5; no definite D call. Per the germline V gene, CDR1 is LGHDT and CDR2 is YNNKEL (reference sequence). V was shortened by 0 bases and J by 4 bases, with 6 bases between the two germline ends. CDR3 length equals 13 residues. The CDR3 DNA reads as TGTGCCAGCAGCCAAGAAGTCATAGAGACCCAGTACTTC. Amino acids: CASSQEVIETQYF.

V usage is TRBV6-1 and J usage is TRBJ1-2; D may be TRBD1 (5 bases). From germline, CDR1 is MNHNS and CDR2 SASEGT. V lost 5 bases and J lost 6, with 16 bases in between. This CDR3 contains 14 residues. This chain's CDR3 is CASSPSGALDGYTF. As DNA, the CDR3 is TGTGCCAGCAGTCCGTCCGGGGCGTTGGATGGCTACACCTTC.

There are many counts of this clonotype. The V gene is TRBV4-3, the J gene TRBJ2-7; D gene uncertain. The germline V and J ends were trimmed by 4 bases and 3 bases, with 13 bases remaining between them. CDR3 length: 14 amino acids. Germline V gene lookup returns CDR1 LGHNA and CDR2 YSLEER. CDR3 protein: CASSPWSSHYEQYF. Written as DNA, the CDR3 is TGCGCCAGCAGCCCATGGTCCTCCCACTACGAGCAGTACTTC.

At least ten counts were recorded for this clonotype. V and J are TRBV12-3 or TRBV12-4 and TRBJ2-1; D could derive from TRBD1 or TRBD2 (5 bases each). CDR3 size: 16 residues. V gave up 3 bases and J gave up 5 bases, with 17 bases separating them. CDR3 sequence reads: CASSFSKALGDNEQFF. As DNA, the CDR3 is TGTGCCAGCAGTTTTAGTAAGGCACTGGGGGACAATGAGCAGTTCTTC.

The chain recombines TRBV4-2 with TRBJ1-4, with 12 bases aligning to TRBD1. V dropped 4 bases and J dropped 5; count of bases not matched to a gene: 5. Germline loops: CDR1 LGHNA, CDR2 YNFKEQ. CDR3 length: 16 amino acids. CDR3 loop: CASSRDGTGGNEKLFF. CDR3 sequence (DNA): TGTGCCAGCAGCCGGGACGGGACAGGGGGCAATGAAAAACTGTTTTTT.

DNA for the CDR3: TGTGCCAGCAGCGGAAGGGGGCCCGACGAACCCCAGCATTTT. Amino acid sequence: CASSGRGPDEPQHF. The chain recombines TRBV7-8 with TRBJ1-5; 7 bases align to TRBD1. The CDR3 covers 14 residues. After removal of 5 bases from V and 10 bases from J, the junction contained 11 bases not matched to a gene. Germline loops: CDR1 SGHVS, CDR2 FQNEAQ.

This clonotype was detected only a few times. This rearrangement joins TRBV7-9 to TRBJ2-2; TRBD1 matches at 8 bases. Looked up from germline, CDR1 is SEHNR and CDR2 is FQNEAQ (reference sequence). Germline trimming cut 4 bases from V and 2 bases from J; bases unmatched to any gene: 6. This CDR3 is 16 amino acids long. CDR3 DNA sequence: TGTGCCAGCAGCTCACGGACAGGGTACAACACCGGGGAGCTGTTTTTT. Translated, it gives CASSSRTGYNTGELFF.

In this sample, this clonotype turned up many times. The V call is TRBV28, the J call TRBJ1-1, with 7 bases fitting TRBD1. V trimming: 9 bases; J trimming: 5 bases; junction bases outside the gene matches: 9. CDR1 is MDHEN, CDR2 SYDVKM, per germline. The CDR3 covers 13 residues. The CDR3 nucleotides are TGTGCCAGTTCACAGGGGCGTGAGACTGAAGCTTTCTTT. Protein: CASSQGRETEAFF.

Ten or more counts support this clonotype. The gene calls are TRBV14 and TRBJ2-3, with 14 bases matching TRBD2. CDR1 and CDR2 (germline): SGHDN, FVKESK. The CDR3 sequence is 13 residues long. Losses at the gene ends were 6 bases for V and 14 bases for J; bases not matched to a gene: 7. Here the CDR3 reads CASSPGTSGRWYF. As DNA, the CDR3 is TGTGCCAGCAGTCCCGGGACTAGCGGGAGATGGTATTTT.

This clonotype was counted ten times or more. The V call is TRBV20-1, the J call TRBJ2-7; either TRBD1 or TRBD2 may supply D (6 bases each). The V and J ends lost 3 bases and 1 base respectively, with 19 bases between them. From germline, CDR1 is DFQATT and CDR2 SNEGSKA (reference sequence). CDR3 length: 16 amino acids. CDR3 sequence: CSARGGRASESYEQYF. DNA of the CDR3: TGCAGTGCTAGGGGGGGCAGGGCTAGCGAATCCTACGAGCAGTACTTC.

This clonotype was seen a handful of times. The CDR3 nucleotides read TGTGCCAGCAGTTACTTGGTGGGGGGGGGAGGCGGCAATGAGCAGTTCTTC. Amino acids: CASSYLVGGGGGNEQFF. The V and J genes are TRBV6-5 and TRBJ2-1; 7 nucleotides align to TRBD2. This CDR3 comprises 17 residues. Germline CDR1 MNHEY, CDR2 SVGAGI. With 1 base clipped from V and 6 bases from J, the junction kept 12 bases outside the gene matches.

The table lists this clonotype with a few counts. This sequence joins TRBV18 and TRBJ2-7; D gene unclear. V lost 3 bases and J 4 bases, leaving 10 bases between the germline ends. CDR1 and CDR2 (germline): KGHSH, LQKENI. CDR3 length: 13 amino acids. CDR3 sequence reads: CASSPGSGYEQYF. The CDR3 region has the DNA TGTGCCAGCTCACCGGGATCCGGATACGAGCAGTACTTC. Combining the CDR3 with reference TRBV18 and TRBJ2-7 gives the whole variable domain NAGVMQNPRHLVRRRGQEARLRCSPMKGHSHVYWYRQLPEEGLKFMVYLQKENIIDESGMPKERFSAEFPKEGPSILRIQQVVRGDSAAYFCASSPGSGYEQYFGPGTRLTVT.

This clonotype showed up just a few times. The rearrangement joins TRBV7-2 to TRBJ2-1; perhaps TRBD2 as D (6 bases). Trimming took 4 bases from V and 6 from J, leaving 16 bases between them. Germline V lookup: CDR1 SGHTA, CDR2 FQGNSA. The CDR3 sequence is 15 residues long. The CDR3 spells CASSSRDWGGNEQFF. CDR3 DNA sequence: TGTGCCAGCAGCTCTAGGGACTGGGGTGGCAATGAGCAGTTCTTC.

The chain combines TRBV20-1 with TRBJ1-1; unclear D gene. Germline CDR1 reads DFQATT; CDR2 reads SNEGSKA (reference sequence). Trimming left V 5 bases short and J 0 bases short, with 13 bases between. This CDR3 has 14 residues. The CDR3 sequence is CSARAAFMNTEAFF. DNA for the CDR3: TGCAGTGCTCGAGCTGCTTTCATGAACACTGAAGCTTTCTTT.

The table lists this clonotype with many counts. CDR3 loop: CASSESWPAGQPQHF. CDR3 bases: TGCGCCAGCAGTGAGTCCTGGCCGGCCGGTCAGCCCCAGCATTTT. The chain combines TRBV10-2 with TRBJ1-5; D is unclear. The CDR3 extends over 15 amino acids. Trimming removed 0 bases from V and 6 bases from J, with 12 bases in between. Germline V gives CDR1 WSHSY, CDR2 SAAADI.

Only a few counts were recorded for this clonotype. CDR3 DNA: TGCAGCGTTGAAGCGGGAGGAGGGACAGATACGCAGTATTTT. It encodes CSVEAGGGTDTQYF. This chain links TRBV29-1 with TRBJ2-3; 7 bases match TRBD2. Germline V gene sequence: CDR1 SQVTM, CDR2 ANQGSEA. The CDR3 contains 14 residues. The V gene end was trimmed by 1 base and the J gene end by 3 bases; junction bases not matched to a gene: 4.

This clonotype was recorded a few times. This rearrangement joins TRBV3-1 to TRBJ2-5, with 7 bases aligning to TRBD2. V was clipped by 1 base and J by 5 bases; unmatched bases: 7. The CDR3 covers 15 residues. The germline gives CDR1 LGHDT, CDR2 YNNKEL (reference sequence). The CDR3 region has the DNA TGTGCCAGCAGCCAAGTTTCGGGGGGTGGGGAGACCCAGTACTTC. This sequence encodes CASSQVSGGGETQYF.

The V gene is TRBV28, the J gene TRBJ1-1, with unresolved D. V was cut by 6 bases and J by 0 bases, with 14 bases left in between. CDR3 size: 15 residues. Germline V gene data show CDR1 as MDHEN and CDR2 as SYDVKM. The CDR3 sequence: CASSPRQSMNTEAFF. CDR3 in DNA: TGTGCCAGCAGCCCTCGGCAGAGTATGAACACTGAAGCTTTCTTT. The whole variable domain, filled in from reference TRBV28 and TRBJ1-1, reads DVKVTQSSRYLVKRTGEKVFLECVQDMDHENMFWYRQDPGLGLRLIYFSYDVKMKEKGDIPEGYSVSREKKERFSLILESASTNQTSMYLCASSPRQSMNTEAFFGQGTRLTVV.

Many counts were recorded for this clonotype. CDR3 DNA: TGTGCCAGCAGCATCCGGGACAGAGCCATTTCCCTAACCCCCACAGATACGCAGTATTTT. It specifies CASSIRDRAISLTPTDTQYF. V is TRBV11-2 and J is TRBJ2-3; 7 bases align to TRBD1. With 5 bases clipped from V and 2 bases from J, the junction kept 22 bases outside the gene matches. Germline loops: CDR1 SGHAT, CDR2 FQNNGV. The CDR3 extends over 20 amino acids.

This clonotype was counted many times. The chain combines TRBV2 with TRBJ2-7; perhaps D is TRBD1 or TRBD2 (5 bases each). The CDR3 length is 15 residues. Per the germline V gene, CDR1 is SNHLY and CDR2 is FYNNEI. V dropped 4 bases and J dropped 3 bases, with 16 bases sitting between them. CDR3 region: CASSGSGTDVYEQYF. Written as DNA, the CDR3 is TGTGCCAGCAGTGGATCCGGGACGGACGTCTACGAGCAGTACTTC.

The rearrangement uses TRBV20-1 and TRBJ1-2; no clear D. The length of the CDR3 is 12 residues. V shed 3 bases and J shed 4 bases, with 9 bases lying between them. CDR1 and CDR2 (germline): DFQATT, SNEGSKA (reference sequence). CDR3 amino acids: CSASLGIYGYTF. The CDR3 bases are TGCAGTGCTAGTCTCGGGATCTATGGCTACACCTTC.